Listed below are T cell receptor beta chains from one sample, sequenced in a study of T-cell memory formation after mild COVID-19. TCRdb re-called the 5' RACE reads through MiXCR, storing one row per CDR3 protein. The sample holds about 100,000 distinct CDR3 sequences, more than 9.5% seen once. The sample was PBMCs or a T cell subset sorted from them (not recorded which). The receptors were gathered from a man between 18 and 35 years old who had mild COVID-19 (a few samples of this study predate the infection). Cell type and time point are not known. Both conserved end residues are part of each CDR3. The D gene is left open where the match is weak. A clone size is listed for some rows: how often the clone was seen (once, few, many), or a class if it is expanded.

J | size | length | V | D | CDR3 | DNA
TRBJ1-1 | many | 12 | TRBV6-6 | NA | CASSYSTAEAFF | TGTGCCAGCAGTTACTCCACTGCTGAAGCTTTCTTT
TRBJ2-1 | NA | 14 | TRBV7-9 | TRBD2 | CASSSSGGYNEQFF | TGTGCCAGCAGCTCTAGCGGGGGCTACAATGAGCAGTTCTTC
TRBJ2-7 | few | 14 | TRBV27 | TRBD1 | CASRAWTGVNEQYF | TGTGCCAGCAGAGCCTGGACAGGGGTCAACGAGCAGTACTTC
TRBJ1-3 | NA | 15 | TRBV7-9 | NA | CASSLPLAEGNTIYF | TGTGCCAGCAGCTTACCCTTGGCGGAAGGAAACACCATATATTTT
TRBJ2-5 | few | 14 | TRBV4-1 | TRBD2 | CASSLGTTWETQYF | TGCGCCAGCAGCCTCGGGACTACCTGGGAGACCCAGTACTTC
TRBJ1-1 | many | 14 | TRBV29-1 | NA | CSVEVSWGYTEAFF | TGCAGCGTTGAAGTTAGTTGGGGTTATACTGAAGCTTTCTTT
TRBJ2-1 | NA | 15 | TRBV2 | NA | CASSVTGNSYNEQFF | TGTGCCAGCAGTGTGACAGGAAACTCCTACAATGAGCAGTTCTTC
TRBJ1-5 | many | 12 | TRBV7-9 | NA | CASSSPNQPQHF | TGTGCCAGCTCTTCGCCCAATCAGCCCCAGCATTTT
TRBJ2-1 | many | 11 | TRBV6-6 | NA | CASSPSNEQFF | TGTGCCAGCAGCCCTAGCAATGAGCAGTTCTTC
TRBJ1-4 | NA | 17 | TRBV7-2 | NA | CASSPEFPGPNVGKLFF | TGTGCCAGCAGCCCCGAATTCCCGGGACCCAACGTTGGAAAACTGTTTTTT
TRBJ2-1 | many | 18 | TRBV6-5 | TRBD2 | CASSLLAGQPSSYNEQFF | TGTGCCAGCAGTCTCCTAGCGGGCCAACCGAGCTCCTACAATGAGCAGTTCTTC
TRBJ2-3 | many | 12 | TRBV6-5 | NA | CASNRGTDTQYF | TGTGCCAGCAACCGGGGTACAGATACGCAGTATTTT
TRBJ1-1 | few | 16 | TRBV11-2 | TRBD1 | CASSHRQTGDDTEAFF | TGTGCCAGCAGCCACCGCCAAACAGGGGATGACACTGAAGCTTTCTTT
TRBJ1-6 | NA | 15 | TRBV4-3 | NA | CASSQDRGRGSPLHF | TGCGCCAGCAGCCAAGATCGCGGGAGGGGTTCACCCCTCCACTTT
TRBJ2-3 | few | 17 | TRBV12-5 | NA | CASGFGSESESTDTQYF | TGTGCTAGTGGTTTCGGATCGGAGTCAGAGAGCACAGATACGCAGTATTTT
TRBJ2-1 | NA | 13 | TRBV29-1 | NA | CSVEDPTRNEQFF | TGCAGCGTTGAAGATCCGACAAGAAATGAGCAGTTCTTC
TRBJ1-1 | few | 14 | TRBV5-6 | NA | CASSFGTGLTEAFF | TGTGCCAGCAGCTTTGGGACTGGGTTGACTGAAGCTTTCTTT
TRBJ1-2 | NA | 16 | TRBV7-2 | TRBD1 | CASSSTGPTGVNGYTF | TGTGCCAGCAGCTCAACCGGACCGACAGGGGTAAATGGCTACACCTTC
TRBJ2-7 | many | 16 | TRBV7-2 | NA | CASSLFIGMPTYEQYF | TGTGCCAGCAGCTTATTCATCGGGATGCCAACCTACGAGCAGTACTTC
TRBJ2-6 | few | 16 | TRBV29-1 | NA | CSVGAPQGSGANVLTF | TGCAGCGTTGGGGCCCCCCAGGGGTCTGGGGCCAACGTCCTGACTTTC
TRBJ2-7 | NA | 15 | TRBV11-2 | TRBD2 | CASSLLAGPSYEQYF | TGTGCCAGCAGCTTACTAGCGGGGCCCTCCTACGAGCAGTACTTC
TRBJ1-2 | few | 12 | TRBV12-3/TRBV12-4 | NA | CASSLLHYGYTF | TGTGCCAGCAGTTTATTACACTATGGCTACACCTTC
TRBJ2-3 | NA | 17 | TRBV18 | TRBD1 | CASSPPPDRVQSDTQYF | TGTGCCAGCTCACCTCCCCCGGACAGGGTTCAGTCAGATACGCAGTATTTT
TRBJ2-7 | few | 15 | TRBV10-2 | NA | CASRPFGLAAYEQYF | TGCGCCAGCAGACCGTTTGGTTTGGCCGCCTACGAGCAGTACTTC
TRBJ2-1 | NA | 15 | TRBV3-1 | NA | CASHSGGRSYNEQFF | TGTGCCAGCCACTCAGGAGGGAGGTCCTACAATGAGCAGTTCTTC
TRBJ2-3 | few | 16 | TRBV11-2 | NA | CASSILAKGPPDTQYF | TGTGCCAGCAGCATCTTGGCCAAGGGGCCCCCAGATACGCAGTATTTT
TRBJ2-3 | NA | 13 | TRBV7-9 | NA | CASSYGPGDTQYF | TGTGCCAGCAGCTATGGTCCGGGTGATACGCAGTATTTT
TRBJ1-1 | few | 14 | TRBV27 | NA | CASSLQGRLTEAFF | TGTGCCAGCAGTCTACAGGGACGGTTGACTGAAGCTTTCTTT
TRBJ2-2 | many | 15 | TRBV28 | NA | CASARIRVNTGELFF | TGTGCCAGCGCCAGGATCCGGGTGAACACCGGGGAGCTGTTTTTT
TRBJ2-3 | NA | 17 | TRBV6-5 | NA | CASSYSSDGWSTDTQCF | TGTGCCAGCAGTTACTCCTCCGACGGGTGGAGCACAGATACGCAGTGTTTT
TRBJ1-2 | NA | 14 | TRBV6-5 | TRBD1 | CASSLTGNNYGYTF | TGTGCCAGCAGTCTGACAGGGAATAACTATGGCTACACCTTC
TRBJ2-2 | NA | 13 | TRBV29-1 | NA | CSVETANTGELFF | TGCAGCGTTGAGACAGCAAACACCGGGGAGCTGTTTTTT